The entry below describes one TCR beta chain. A second roughly 6 to 12 cycle PCR used barcoded and J-beta primers. MiXCR, run by TCRdb on the 5' RACE reads, gives a single entry per CDR3 protein. This sample has 1.8 million or so distinct CDR3 sequences, with about 39% found just once. The entry originates in a study of blood T cells in healthy people across ages. Germline V CDR1 and CDR2: SGDLS, YYNGEE. Trimming removed 2 bases at V and 2 bases at J, with 9 bases between. The CDR3 extends over 14 amino acids. The sample taken for sequencing was blood. The genes are TRBV9 and TRBJ2-3; D is ambiguous. This TCR came from a human donor in good health. This CDR3 reads CASSVAATTDTQYF. For the CDR3, the DNA is TGTGCCAGCAGCGTGGCAGCGACCACAGATACGCAGTATTTT.